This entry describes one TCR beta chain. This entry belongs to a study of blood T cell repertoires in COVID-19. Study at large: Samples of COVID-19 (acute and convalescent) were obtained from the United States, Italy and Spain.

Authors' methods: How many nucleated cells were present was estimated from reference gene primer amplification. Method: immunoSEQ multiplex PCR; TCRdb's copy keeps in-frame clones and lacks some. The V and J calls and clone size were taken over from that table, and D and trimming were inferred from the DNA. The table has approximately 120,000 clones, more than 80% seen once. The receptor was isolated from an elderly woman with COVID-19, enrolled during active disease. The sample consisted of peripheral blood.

Here the CDR3 reads CASSLSSVGRREDTQYF. As DNA, the CDR3 is TGTGCCAGCAGTTTAAGCTCGGTCGGGAGGAGGGAAGATACGCAGTATTTT. This chain uses TRBV28 with TRBJ2-3, with TRBD2 matching over 7 bases. Unmatched junction bases numbered 13, after V lost 2 bases and J lost 5 bases. Germline V CDR1 and CDR2: MDHEN, SYDVKM. There are 17 residues in the CDR3.